The 18 T cell receptor beta chains below come from one sample, sequenced in a study of T cells in Graves' hyperthyroidism and ophthalmopathy. RNA transcripts were the template for amplifying TCR beta CDR3 regions. An initial round of RT-PCR targeting the TCR CDR3 relied on the HTBI primer set. TCRdb re-called the multiplex PCR reads through MiXCR, storing one row per CDR3 protein. Found here are about 640,000 distinct CDR3 sequences, less than 25% of them singletons; the top ten hold approximately 30%. The material sequenced was blood. The receptors stem from a man younger than 40 with Graves' ophthalmopathy.

The chain employs TRBV6-4 and TRBJ2-2; D is perhaps TRBD1 or TRBD2 (5 bases each). V was pared by 6 bases and J by 7 bases, with 12 bases between. There are 13 residues in the CDR3. In germline, CDR1 is MRHNA, CDR2 SNTAGT. In nucleotides, the CDR3 is TGTGCCAGCAGAGAGGGACCCCGCGGGGAGCTGTTTTTT. Its translation is CASREGPRGELFF.

This clonotype was counted between two and nine times. The V and J genes are TRBV5-8 and TRBJ2-3; tentative D call: TRBD2 (7 bases). The germline V and J ends were trimmed by 4 bases and 1 base, with 16 bases remaining between them. This CDR3 is 16 amino acids long. The germline CDR1 and CDR2 sequences are SGHTS and YDEGEE. CDR3 bases: TGTGCCAGCAGCCGGGGGGCCGTTCGTCGCACAGATACGCAGTATTTT. It codes for CASSRGAVRRTDTQYF.

This clonotype was observed at least ten times. This chain connects TRBV29-1 to TRBJ1-1, with 10 positions matching TRBD1. The CDR3 is made up of 15 amino acids. CDR1 and CDR2 from the germline V gene are SQVTM and ANQGSEA. V shed 1 base and J 5 bases; nucleotides not matched to a gene: 7. The CDR3 here is CSVEGRQGAGTEAFF. The DNA of the CDR3 is TGCAGCGTTGAAGGCCGACAGGGGGCAGGGACTGAAGCTTTCTTT.

This clonotype was observed a handful of times. The rearrangement links TRBV12-3 or TRBV12-4 to TRBJ1-1; D is uncertain. Trimming pared 6 bases from V and 0 bases from J, leaving 14 bases between. The CDR3 is made up of 15 amino acids. The CDR3 reads CASRDRIGLNTEAFF. DNA of the CDR3: TGTGCCAGCAGGGACCGGATCGGGTTGAACACTGAAGCTTTCTTT.

The chain employs TRBV28 and TRBJ2-3; 11 bases line up with TRBD2. This CDR3 contains 16 residues. Germline trimming cut 5 bases from V and 4 bases from J; bases unmatched to any gene: 8. CDR1 is MDHEN, CDR2 SYDVKM, per germline. CDR3: CASSITSGRGPDTQYF. The CDR3 DNA is TGTGCCAGCAGTATCACTAGCGGGAGAGGCCCAGATACGCAGTATTTT. The complete variable domain, with remaining parts taken from reference TRBV28 and TRBJ2-3, reads DVKVTQSSRYLVKRTGEKVFLECVQDMDHENMFWYRQDPGLGLRLIYFSYDVKMKEKGDIPEGYSVSREKKERFSLILESASTNQTSMYLCASSITSGRGPDTQYFGPGTRLTVL.

The chain has TRBV27 and TRBJ2-5, with TRBD1 identical over 7 bases. There are 16 residues in the CDR3. Germline CDR1 is MNHEY and CDR2 is SMNVEV (reference sequence). The V gene end was trimmed by 5 bases and the J gene end by 5 bases; junction bases not matched to a gene: 14. The CDR3 DNA is TGTGCCAGCAGTCACAGGCGAGGGGGCGGGCCCGAGACCCAGTACTTC. Protein sequence: CASSHRRGGGPETQYF.

V usage is TRBV30 and J usage is TRBJ2-5, with a weak D call TRBD1 (5 bases). Per germline, CDR1 GTSNPN and CDR2 SVGIG (reference sequence). The V gene lost 0 bases and the J gene lost 2 bases, with 16 bases spanning the gap. The length of the CDR3 is 16 residues. CDR3 DNA: TGTGCCTGGAGTGTCCTCCGGACAACCCTGCAAGAGACCCAGTACTTC. Amino acids: CAWSVLRTTLQETQYF.

V usage is TRBV10-3 and J usage is TRBJ2-5; possibly TRBD1 or TRBD2 for D (5 bases each). CDR3 size: 13 residues. Per the germline V gene, CDR1 is ENHRY and CDR2 is SYGVKD. The ends were cut back, 11 bases at V and 3 bases at J, with 16 bases in the middle. The CDR3 region has the DNA TGTGCCTCTTTCAGTGGGGGAGAAGAGACCCAGTACTTC. Translating it yields CASFSGGEETQYF.

The chain has TRBV5-5 and TRBJ2-1; 12 bases agree with TRBD1. V lost 4 bases and J lost 6; bases outside the gene matches: 14. The CDR3 sequence is 18 residues long. Germline CDR1 reads SGHKS; CDR2 reads YYEKEE (reference sequence). The CDR3, as DNA: TGTGCCAGCAGCCCCTCCTTGTGGGACAGGGGGCCCCGCAATGAGCAGTTCTTC. Its protein is CASSPSLWDRGPRNEQFF.

V and J are TRBV10-3 and TRBJ2-7; 10 bases map to TRBD1. This CDR3 contains 14 residues. Trimming at V came to 3 bases and at J to 6 bases, leaving 5 bases not matched to a gene. Germline assignment: CDR1 ENHRY and CDR2 SYGVKD. CDR3 sequence: CAISDGTGVREQYF. The CDR3 bases are TGTGCCATCAGTGATGGGACAGGGGTGCGCGAGCAGTACTTC.

The J gene is TRBJ1-5, the V gene TRBV5-1; no clear D gene. Germline V gene lookup returns CDR1 SGHRS and CDR2 YFSETQ. The V end lost 2 bases, the J end lost 2 bases, and 11 bases lay between the germline ends. This CDR3 region has 15 residues. The CDR3, as DNA: TGCGCCAGCAGCTTCGAAGGGTTGGGCAATCAGCCCCAGCATTTT. Amino acids: CASSFEGLGNQPQHF.

The V gene is TRBV20-1, the J gene TRBJ1-4, with D possibly matching TRBD1 (5 bases). Trimming removed 1 base from V and 8 bases from J, with 11 bases in between. This CDR3 region has 13 residues. Per germline, CDR1 DFQATT and CDR2 SNEGSKA (reference sequence). CDR3 sequence (DNA): TGCAGTGCTAGAGTACCCGGGACCGAAAAACTGTTTTTT. Protein sequence: CSARVPGTEKLFF.

The chain is built from TRBV4-3 and TRBJ1-5, with D possibly TRBD1 on 5 matching bases. Per the germline V gene, CDR1 is LGHNA and CDR2 is YSLEER. V was pared by 2 bases and J by 7 bases, with 12 bases between. This CDR3 comprises 14 residues. CDR3: CASSQYTRDQPQHF. Written as DNA, the CDR3 is TGCGCCAGCAGCCAATATACCAGGGACCAGCCCCAGCATTTT.

This clonotype was seen ten or more times. J is TRBJ1-4 and V is TRBV30; possibly TRBD1 for D (5 bases). Germline loops: CDR1 GTSNPN, CDR2 SVGIG (reference sequence). V was cut by 3 bases and J by 8 bases, with 13 bases left in between. The CDR3 contains 13 residues. CDR3 region: CAWSGGVGEKLFF. DNA for the CDR3: TGTGCCTGGAGCGGGGGGGTTGGGGAAAAACTGTTTTTT. Variable domain in full (rest from reference TRBV30 and TRBJ1-4): SQTIHQWPATLVQPVGSPLSLECTVEGTSNPNLYWYRQAAGRGLQLLFYSVGIGQISSEVPQNLSASRPQDRQFILSSKKLLLSDSGFYLCAWSGGVGEKLFFGSGTQLSVL.

This sequence joins TRBV10-1 and TRBJ2-3, with D hard to call. CDR3 length equals 14 residues. Looked up from germline, CDR1 is WNHNN and CDR2 is SYGVQD (reference sequence). Trimming took 3 bases from V and 3 from J, leaving 10 bases between them. The CDR3 spells CASSDDHGTDTQYF. The CDR3 DNA reads as TGCGCCAGCAGTGACGACCATGGGACAGATACGCAGTATTTT.

A few counts support this clonotype. The chain uses TRBV6-1 and TRBJ1-5; 9 positions match TRBD1. Germline V gene sequence: CDR1 MNHNS, CDR2 SASEGT. Trimming removed 9 bases from V and 2 bases from J; junction bases left unmatched: 5. The CDR3 loop spans 14 amino acids. The CDR3 here is CASGRDRGNQPQHF. CDR3 DNA: TGTGCCAGTGGAAGGGACAGGGGCAATCAGCCCCAGCATTTT.

This clonotype was counted between two and nine times. This chain joins TRBV5-8 and TRBJ2-7; a possible D gene is TRBD2 (6 bases). The CDR3 is 14 amino acids. The germline gives CDR1 SGHTS, CDR2 YDEGEE. Trimming pared 0 bases from V and 8 bases from J, leaving 15 bases between. Here the CDR3 DNA reads TGTGCCAGCAGCTTGGGCCTAGCGATCAACAAGCAGTACTTC. This sequence encodes CASSLGLAINKQYF.

This clonotype was counted only a few times. This chain joins TRBV20-1 and TRBJ2-1; tentatively, D is TRBD1 or TRBD2 (5 bases each). V shed 0 bases and J shed 11 bases, with 17 bases lying between them. Germline-derived CDR1 and CDR2 are DFQATT and SNEGSKA (reference sequence). CDR3 length: 14 residues. The CDR3 protein is CSARDLGTPEKQFF. The CDR3 bases are TGCAGTGCTAGAGACCTAGGGACGCCAGAGAAGCAGTTCTTC.